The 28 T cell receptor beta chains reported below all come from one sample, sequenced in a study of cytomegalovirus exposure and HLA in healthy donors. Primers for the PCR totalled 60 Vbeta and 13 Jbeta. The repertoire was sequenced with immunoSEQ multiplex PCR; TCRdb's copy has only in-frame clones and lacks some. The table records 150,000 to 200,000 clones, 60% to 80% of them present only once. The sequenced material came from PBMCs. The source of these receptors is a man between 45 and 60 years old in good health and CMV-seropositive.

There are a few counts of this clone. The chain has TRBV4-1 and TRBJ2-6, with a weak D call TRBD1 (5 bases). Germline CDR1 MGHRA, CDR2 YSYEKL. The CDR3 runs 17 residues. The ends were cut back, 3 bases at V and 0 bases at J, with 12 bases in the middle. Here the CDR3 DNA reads TGCGCCAGCAGCCACAGGGAAACGCGCTCTGGGGCCAACGTCCTGACTTTC. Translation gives CASSHRETRSGANVLTF.

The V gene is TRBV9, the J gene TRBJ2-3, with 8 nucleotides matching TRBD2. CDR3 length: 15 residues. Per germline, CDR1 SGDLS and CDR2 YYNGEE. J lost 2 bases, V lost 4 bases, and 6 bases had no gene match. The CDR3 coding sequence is TGTGCCAGCAGCCCCCGCGGGGGGTACACAGATACGCAGTATTTT. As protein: CASSPRGGYTDTQYF.

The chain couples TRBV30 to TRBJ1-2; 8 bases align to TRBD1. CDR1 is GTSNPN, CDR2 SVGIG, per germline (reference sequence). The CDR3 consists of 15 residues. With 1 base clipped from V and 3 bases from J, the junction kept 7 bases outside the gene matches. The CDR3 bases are TGTGCCTGGAGTGCCCTGACAGGGGAAGACTATGGCTACACCTTC. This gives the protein CAWSALTGEDYGYTF.

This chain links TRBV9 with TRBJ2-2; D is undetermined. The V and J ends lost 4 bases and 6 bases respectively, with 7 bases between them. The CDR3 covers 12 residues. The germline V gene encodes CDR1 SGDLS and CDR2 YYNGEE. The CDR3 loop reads CASSQAAGELFF. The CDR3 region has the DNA TGTGCCAGCAGCCAGGCCGCCGGGGAGCTGTTTTTT. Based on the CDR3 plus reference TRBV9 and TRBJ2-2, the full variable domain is DSGVTQTPKHLITATGQRVTLRCSPRSGDLSVYWYQQSLDQGLQFLIQYYNGEERAKGNILERFSAQQFPDLHSELNLSSLELGDSALYFCASSQAAGELFFGEGSRLTVL.

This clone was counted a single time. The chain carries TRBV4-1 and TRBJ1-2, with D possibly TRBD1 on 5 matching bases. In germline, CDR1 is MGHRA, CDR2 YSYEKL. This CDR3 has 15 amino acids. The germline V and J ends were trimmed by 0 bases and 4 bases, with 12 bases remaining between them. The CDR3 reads CASSQDPTGTYGYTF. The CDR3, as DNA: TGCGCCAGCAGCCAAGATCCTACAGGAACCTATGGCTACACCTTC.

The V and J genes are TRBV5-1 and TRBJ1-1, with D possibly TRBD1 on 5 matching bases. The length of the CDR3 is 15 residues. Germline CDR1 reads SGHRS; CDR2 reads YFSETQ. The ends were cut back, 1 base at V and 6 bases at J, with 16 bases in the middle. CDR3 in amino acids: CASSLMQGKVSEAFF. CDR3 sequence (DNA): TGCGCCAGCAGCTTGATGCAGGGTAAGGTTTCTGAAGCTTTCTTT.

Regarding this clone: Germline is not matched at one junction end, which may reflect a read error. CDR3 nucleotide sequence: TGTGCCAGCAGTAAAGCCGGGACAGGCCGATTCTCTGGGGCCAACGTCCTGACTTTC. Its protein is CASSKAGTGRFSGANVLTF. V and J are TRBV6-1 and TRBJ2-6; 8 bases map to TRBD1. The CDR3 is 19 residues long. CDR1 is MNHNS and CDR2 is SASEGT in the germline V gene.

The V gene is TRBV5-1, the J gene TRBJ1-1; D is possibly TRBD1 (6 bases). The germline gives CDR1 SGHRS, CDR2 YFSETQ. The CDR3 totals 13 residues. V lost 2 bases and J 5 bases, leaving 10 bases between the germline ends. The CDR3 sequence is CASSFQGLTEAFF. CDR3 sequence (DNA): TGCGCCAGCAGCTTCCAGGGGTTGACTGAAGCTTTCTTT.

The CDR3: CASSLARGRTEAFF. In DNA, the CDR3 is TGTGCCAGCAGCTTGGCCAGGGGGCGCACTGAAGCTTTCTTT. The V call is TRBV5-4, the J call TRBJ1-1, with TRBD1 matching over 8 bases. Germline V lookup: CDR1 SGHNT, CDR2 YYREEE (reference sequence). The CDR3 totals 14 residues. J gave up 4 bases and V 0 bases, and 2 bases lay outside the gene matches.

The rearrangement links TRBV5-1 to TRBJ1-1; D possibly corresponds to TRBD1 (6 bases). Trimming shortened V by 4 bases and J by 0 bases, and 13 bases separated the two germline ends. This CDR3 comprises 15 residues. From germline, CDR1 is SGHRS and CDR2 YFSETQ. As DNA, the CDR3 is TGCGCCAGCAGCATAGTACAGGGATTGAACACTGAAGCTTTCTTT. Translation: CASSIVQGLNTEAFF. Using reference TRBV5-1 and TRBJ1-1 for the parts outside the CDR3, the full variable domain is KAGVTQTPRYLIKTRGQQVTLSCSPISGHRSVSWYQQTPGQGLQFLFEYFSETQRNKGNFPGRFSGRQFSNSRSEMNVSTLELGDSALYLCASSIVQGLNTEAFFGQGTRLTVV.

The CDR3 sequence is CASSNGPSGGTHNEQFF. CDR3 DNA: TGTGCCAGCAGCAACGGTCCTAGCGGGGGGACCCACAATGAGCAGTTCTTC. The chain uses TRBV9 and TRBJ2-1; TRBD2 aligns across 11 bases. Germline CDR1 is SGDLS and CDR2 is YYNGEE. V shed 4 bases and J 5 bases; nucleotides not matched to a gene: 11. CDR3 length: 17 amino acids.

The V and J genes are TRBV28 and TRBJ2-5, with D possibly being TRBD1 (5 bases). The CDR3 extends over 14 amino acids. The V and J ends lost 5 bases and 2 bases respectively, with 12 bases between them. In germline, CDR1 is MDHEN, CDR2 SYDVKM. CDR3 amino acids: CASSRVTEQETQYF. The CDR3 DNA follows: TGTGCCAGCAGTAGAGTGACAGAGCAAGAGACCCAGTACTTC.

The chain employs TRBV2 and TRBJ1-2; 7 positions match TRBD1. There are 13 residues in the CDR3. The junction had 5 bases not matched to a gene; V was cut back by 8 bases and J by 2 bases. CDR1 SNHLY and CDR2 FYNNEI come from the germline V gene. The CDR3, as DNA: TGTGCCAGCGACCCAGGGGGAAACTATGGCTACACCTTC. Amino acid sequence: CASDPGGNYGYTF.

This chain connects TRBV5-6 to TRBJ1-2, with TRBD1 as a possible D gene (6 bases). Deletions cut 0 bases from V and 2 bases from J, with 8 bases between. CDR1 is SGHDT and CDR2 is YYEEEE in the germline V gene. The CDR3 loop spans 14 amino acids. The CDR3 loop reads CASSLGDTNYGYTF. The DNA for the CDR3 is TGTGCCAGCAGCTTGGGGGACACCAACTATGGCTACACCTTC.

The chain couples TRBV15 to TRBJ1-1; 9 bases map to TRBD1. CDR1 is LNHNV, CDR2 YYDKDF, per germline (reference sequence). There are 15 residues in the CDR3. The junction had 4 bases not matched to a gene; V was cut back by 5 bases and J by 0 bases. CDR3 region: CATSGGTGMNTEAFF. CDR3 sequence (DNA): TGTGCCACCAGCGGGGGGACAGGGATGAACACTGAAGCTTTCTTT.

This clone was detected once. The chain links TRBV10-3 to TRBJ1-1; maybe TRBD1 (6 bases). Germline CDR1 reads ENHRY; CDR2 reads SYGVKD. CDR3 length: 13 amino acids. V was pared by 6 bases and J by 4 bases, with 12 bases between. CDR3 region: CAIRQGVSTEAFF. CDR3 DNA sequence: TGTGCCATCAGACAGGGAGTGAGCACTGAAGCTTTCTTT.

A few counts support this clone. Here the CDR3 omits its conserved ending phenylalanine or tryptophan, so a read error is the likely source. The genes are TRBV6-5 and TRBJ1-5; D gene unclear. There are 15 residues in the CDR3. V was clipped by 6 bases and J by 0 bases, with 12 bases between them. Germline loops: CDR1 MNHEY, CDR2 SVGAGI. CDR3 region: CASRTTQNSNQPQHL. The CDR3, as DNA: TGTGCCAGCAGGACCACGCAAAATAGCAATCAGCCCCAGCATCTT.

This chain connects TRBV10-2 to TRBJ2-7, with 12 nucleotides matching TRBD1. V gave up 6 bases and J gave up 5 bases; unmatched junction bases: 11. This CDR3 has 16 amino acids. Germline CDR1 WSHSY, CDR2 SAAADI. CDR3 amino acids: CASRATGTGGQDEQYV. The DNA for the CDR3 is TGCGCCAGCAGAGCCACCGGGACAGGGGGCCAGGACGAGCAGTACGTC.

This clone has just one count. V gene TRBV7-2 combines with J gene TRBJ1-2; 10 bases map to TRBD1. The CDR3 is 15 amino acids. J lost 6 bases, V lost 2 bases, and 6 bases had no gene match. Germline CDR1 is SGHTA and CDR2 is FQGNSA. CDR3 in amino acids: CASSLRGTGVDGYTF. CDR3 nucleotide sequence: TGTGCCAGCAGCTTAAGAGGGACAGGGGTAGATGGCTACACCTTC.

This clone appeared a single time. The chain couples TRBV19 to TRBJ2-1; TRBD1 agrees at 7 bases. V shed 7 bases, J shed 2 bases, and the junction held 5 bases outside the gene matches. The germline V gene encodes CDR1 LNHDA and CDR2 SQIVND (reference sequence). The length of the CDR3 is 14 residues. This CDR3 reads CASTQGDPYNEQFF. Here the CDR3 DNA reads TGTGCCAGTACGCAGGGGGACCCCTACAATGAGCAGTTCTTC.

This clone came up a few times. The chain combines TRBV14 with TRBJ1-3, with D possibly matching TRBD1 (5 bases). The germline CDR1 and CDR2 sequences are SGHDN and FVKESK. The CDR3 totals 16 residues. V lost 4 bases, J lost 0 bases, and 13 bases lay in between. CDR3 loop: CASSPLGPNSGNTIYF. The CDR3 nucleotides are TGTGCCAGCAGCCCCCTGGGGCCAAACTCTGGAAACACCATATATTTT.

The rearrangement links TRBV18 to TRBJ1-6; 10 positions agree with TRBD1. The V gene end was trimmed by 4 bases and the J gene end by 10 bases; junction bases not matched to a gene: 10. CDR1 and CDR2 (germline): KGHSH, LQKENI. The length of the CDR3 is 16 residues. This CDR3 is CASSLVGTGEYSPLHF. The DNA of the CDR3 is TGTGCCAGCTCACTTGTCGGGACAGGGGAGTACTCACCCCTCCACTTT.

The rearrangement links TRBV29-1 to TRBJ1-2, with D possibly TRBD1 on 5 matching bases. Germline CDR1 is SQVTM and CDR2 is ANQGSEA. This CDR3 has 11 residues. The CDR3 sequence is CSAQGGDGYTF. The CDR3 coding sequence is TGCAGTGCCCAGGGTGGCGATGGCTACACCTTC.

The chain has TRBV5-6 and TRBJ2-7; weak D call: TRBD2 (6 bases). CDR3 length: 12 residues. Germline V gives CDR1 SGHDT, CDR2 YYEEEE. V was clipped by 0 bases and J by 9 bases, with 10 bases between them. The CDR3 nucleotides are TGTGCCAGCAGCTTGGAGGACGGGAGGCAGTACTTC. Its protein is CASSLEDGRQYF.

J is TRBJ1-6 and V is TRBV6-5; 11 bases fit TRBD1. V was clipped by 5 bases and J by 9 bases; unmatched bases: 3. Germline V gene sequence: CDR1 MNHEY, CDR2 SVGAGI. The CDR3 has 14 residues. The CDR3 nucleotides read TGTGCCAGCAGTGAGGGGACAGGGGGTTCACCCCTCCACTTT. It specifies CASSEGTGGSPLHF.

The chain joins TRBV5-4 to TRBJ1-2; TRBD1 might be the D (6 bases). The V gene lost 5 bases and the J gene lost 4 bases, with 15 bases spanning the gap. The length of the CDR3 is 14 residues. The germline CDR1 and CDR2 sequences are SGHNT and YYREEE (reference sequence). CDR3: CASSKDSLVYGYTF. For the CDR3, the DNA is TGTGCCAGCAGTAAGGACAGCTTAGTCTATGGCTACACCTTC.

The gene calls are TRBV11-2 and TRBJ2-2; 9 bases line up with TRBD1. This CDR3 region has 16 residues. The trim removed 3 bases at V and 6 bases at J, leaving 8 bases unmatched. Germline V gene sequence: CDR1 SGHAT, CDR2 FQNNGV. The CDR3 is CASSFRDRVIPGELFF. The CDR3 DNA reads TGTGCCAGCAGCTTCCGGGACAGGGTGATCCCCGGGGAGCTGTTTTTT.

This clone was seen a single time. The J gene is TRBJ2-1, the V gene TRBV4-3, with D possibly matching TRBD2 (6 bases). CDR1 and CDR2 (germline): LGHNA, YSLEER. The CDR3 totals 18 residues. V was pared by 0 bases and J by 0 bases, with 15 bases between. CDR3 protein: CASSQDRLGGSSYNEQFF. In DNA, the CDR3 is TGCGCCAGCAGCCAAGATCGGTTGGGGGGAAGCTCCTACAATGAGCAGTTCTTC.